These T cell receptor beta chains were read from a single sample in a study of shared clonotypes between healthy human individuals. Assay used: immunoSEQ multiplex PCR; TCRdb lists only in-frame clones, some missing. The data hold fewer than 850,000 clones, with 60% to 80% observed a single time. The sample was memory CD4+ T cells sorted from blood. These receptors were obtained from a woman aged 30 to 39 in good health. Each CDR3 is given with its conserved first and last residue. Each record gives: clone size, J gene, CDR3 length, D gene, V gene, CDR3 DNA, CDR3 protein. The D gene is left open where the match is weak. Clone sizes are given selectively: once, few, many, or a class where the clone is expanded.

.	TRBJ2-6	15	.	TRBV6-4	TGTGCCAGCAGCGAAAGGGGATCTGGGGCCAACGTCCTGACTTTC	CASSERGSGANVLTF
.	TRBJ2-1	13	.	TRBV29-1	TGCAGCGCCGCGGTATACACTAACAATGAGCAGTTCTTC	CSAAVYTNNEQFF
few	TRBJ1-1	14	TRBD1	TRBV18	TGTGCCAGCTCACGGGACAGGGCACTCTCTGAAGCTTTCTTT	CASSRDRALSEAFF
.	TRBJ1-4	14	TRBD1	TRBV7-2	TGTGCCAGCAGCGGGGACAGCGGGTACGAAAAACTGTTTTTT	CASSGDSGYEKLFF
.	TRBJ1-5	15	TRBD1	TRBV28	TGTGCCAGCAGTTCCCACAGGGGATTCAATCAGCCCCAGCATTTT	CASSSHRGFNQPQHF
.	TRBJ1-4	12	.	TRBV2	TGTGCCAGCAGTGTATCCCCCGAAAAACTGTTTTTT	CASSVSPEKLFF
.	TRBJ2-7	13	.	TRBV27	TGTGCCAGCAGTGCACTAGACCGGTACGAGCAGTACTTC	CASSALDRYEQYF
few	TRBJ1-5	13	.	TRBV19	TGTGCCAGTAGTTTGGACAGCAATCAGCCCCAGCATTTT	CASSLDSNQPQHF
.	TRBJ1-5	12	.	TRBV14	TGTGCCAGCAGCCAAGAGGGAAGGGACCAGCATTTT	CASSQEGRDQHF
.	TRBJ2-1	14	.	TRBV5-4	TGTGCCAGCAGCGTACCGGGACTGCACGTTGAGCAGTTCTTC	CASSVPGLHVEQFF
.	TRBJ1-2	13	.	TRBV18	TGTGCCAGCTCACCAACGAACAACTATGGCTACACCTTC	CASSPTNNYGYTF
.	TRBJ2-3	17	.	TRBV18	TGTGCCAGCTCACCACCTGGGGGTTCGAGACTGACAGATACGCAGTATTTT	CASSPPGGSRLTDTQYF
.	TRBJ2-1	16	TRBD2	TRBV6-4	TGTGCCAGCAGTGTTTCCGGGACTAGCAGGAGCAATGAGCAGTTCTTC	CASSVSGTSRSNEQFF
.	TRBJ1-4	14	TRBD1	TRBV7-9	TGTGCCAGCAGATCCGGGACAGGGAATGAAAAACTGTTTTTT	CASRSGTGNEKLFF
.	TRBJ2-3	13	TRBD2	TRBV5-4	TGTGCCAGCAGCACGGACGGGACTAATACGCAGTATTTT	CASSTDGTNTQYF
.	TRBJ1-1	14	TRBD1	TRBV10-3	TGTGCCATCACTAGGGACAGTATGGTCACTGAAGCTTTCTTT	CAITRDSMVTEAFF
.	TRBJ2-2	16	TRBD2	TRBV27	TGTGCCAGCAGCGAAACCGGGACTAGCGGGACCGGGGAGCTGTTTTTT	CASSETGTSGTGELFF
.	TRBJ2-7	17	.	TRBV19	TGTGCCAGTAGTATAGATGGGAATCAAGGGAACTCCTACGAGCAGTACTTC	CASSIDGNQGNSYEQYF
.	TRBJ1-4	14	TRBD1	TRBV11-2	TGTGCCAGCAGCTCATTGGACAGGGCAGGAAAACTGTTTTTT	CASSSLDRAGKLFF
.	TRBJ2-6	16	.	TRBV15	TGTGCCACCAGCAGAGATATGGGCTCTGGGGCCAACGTCCTGACTTTC	CATSRDMGSGANVLTF
.	TRBJ2-1	16	.	TRBV28	TGTGCCAGCAGTTACCCCTGGCGTAGCTCCTACAATGAGCAGTTCTTC	CASSYPWRSSYNEQFF
.	TRBJ1-1	14	.	TRBV10-3	TGTGCCACCAGAGGACGGGGAGAGAACACTGAAGCTTTCTTT	CATRGRGENTEAFF
.	TRBJ2-5	13	TRBD2	TRBV6-1	TGTGCCAGCATGGTCGCGGGAGAAGAGACCCAGTACTTC	CASMVAGEETQYF
.	TRBJ1-2	12	TRBD1	TRBV27	TGTGCCACGTCAGACAGGGGCTATGGCTACACCTTC	CATSDRGYGYTF
.	TRBJ2-1	16	TRBD2	TRBV19	TGTGCCAGTAGTCTTTGGGAAACTAGCGGAAACAATGAGCAGTTCTTC	CASSLWETSGNNEQFF
.	TRBJ2-4	13	.	TRBV19	TGTGCCAGTAGACCAGACAGACAACCCCCCCGTGGGTTC	CASRPDRQPPRGF
few	TRBJ1-3	14	.	TRBV7-2	TGTGCCAGCAGCTTAGTTCCCTATGGAAACACCATATATTTT	CASSLVPYGNTIYF
.	TRBJ2-3	15	.	TRBV7-2	TGTGCCAGCAGCCCAACGGGCGTTAACACAGATACGCAGTATTTT	CASSPTGVNTDTQYF
few	TRBJ2-1	13	.	TRBV29-1	TGCAGCGTTGACACGACAGGAAGTCATGAGCAGTTCTTC	CSVDTTGSHEQFF
.	TRBJ2-2	15	TRBD2	TRBV28	TGTGCCAGCGAGGGTGCGGCGGGAGATGACGGGGAGCTGTTTTTT	CASEGAAGDDGELFF
.	TRBJ2-7	12	.	TRBV6-6	TGTGCCAGCAGTTTACAGGGCTACGAGCAGTACTTC	CASSLQGYEQYF
.	TRBJ2-3	15	.	TRBV19	TGTGCCAGCAGGAGGGTATGGCGGGACACAGATACGCAGTATTTT	CASRRVWRDTDTQYF
.	TRBJ2-7	11	.	TRBV30	TGTGCCTGGAGTCTAAGCTACGAGCAGTACTTC	CAWSLSYEQYF
.	TRBJ1-2	16	.	TRBV28	TGTGCCAGCAGTTTAGCTGACGGGTCTCTCCTTTATGGCTACACCTTC	CASSLADGSLLYGYTF
.	TRBJ2-3	16	.	TRBV6-5	TGTGCCAGCAGTTACTCGCCCAGCGGCAGCACAGATACGCAGTATTTT	CASSYSPSGSTDTQYF
.	TRBJ2-5	12	TRBD2	TRBV30	TGTGCCTGGAGTCTGGGGGGGGAGACCCAGTACTTC	CAWSLGGETQYF
.	TRBJ1-3	17	TRBD1	TRBV19	TGTGCCAGACACCGGGACAGGGTCATATCCTCTGGAAACACCATATATTTT	CARHRDRVISSGNTIYF
.	TRBJ1-1	13	.	TRBV29-1	TGCAGCGTTGAATTAACGCCAACAGTCAAAGCTTTCTTT	CSVELTPTVKAFF
.	TRBJ2-1	13	.	TRBV19	TGTGCCAGTAGTATTTGGGGGCTCGATGAGCAGTTCTTC	CASSIWGLDEQFF
.	TRBJ2-4	16	TRBD1	TRBV5-1	TGCGCCAGCAGCTGGGGGACAGGGGAGGTCAAAAACATTCAGTACTTC	CASSWGTGEVKNIQYF
.	TRBJ2-1	17	TRBD1	TRBV19	TGTGCCAGTAGTATCAATCGGGACAGGGCCTCCTACAATGAGCAGTTCTTC	CASSINRDRASYNEQFF
.	TRBJ1-5	14	.	TRBV11-2	TGTGCCAGCAGCCCTTCCGGGGGGCTTCAGCCCCAGCATTTT	CASSPSGGLQPQHF
.	TRBJ1-1	17	TRBD1	TRBV18	TGTGCCAGCTCACTCACCGATCAACAGGGGCAGGGAACTGAAGCTTTCTTT	CASSLTDQQGQGTEAFF
.	TRBJ2-1	13	TRBD2	TRBV6-1	TGTGCCAGCAGTGAAGTAAGCGGGAGGACCCAGTTCTTC	CASSEVSGRTQFF
.	TRBJ2-1	14	TRBD2	TRBV19	TGTGCCAGTAGTAGCGGGGGATCCTACAATGAGCAGTTCTTC	CASSSGGSYNEQFF
few	TRBJ2-7	14	.	TRBV19	TGTGCCAGTAGCCCCGCCGGGGGTCCCTACGAGCAGTACTTC	CASSPAGGPYEQYF
once	TRBJ2-1	14	.	TRBV29-1	TGCAGCGTTGAGAGGGGATTACGAAACAATGAGCAGTTCTTC	CSVERGLRNNEQFF
.	TRBJ1-1	16	TRBD1	TRBV27	TGTGCCAGCAGTATCTGGGGGAGGGGGCTGAACACTGAAGCTTTCTTT	CASSIWGRGLNTEAFF
.	TRBJ2-7	12	.	TRBV23-1	TGCGCCAGCCCATTACAGAGCTACGAGCAGTACTTC	CASPLQSYEQYF
few	TRBJ1-5	14	.	TRBV2	TGTGCCAGCAGAGAAGACAGGAAGAATCAGCCCCAGCATTTT	CASREDRKNQPQHF
few	TRBJ1-1	18	.	TRBV18	TGTGCCAGCTCACCAATGGGGTCGAAGGAGTTCGGCGACACTGAAGCTTTCTTT	CASSPMGSKEFGDTEAFF
.	TRBJ2-3	14	TRBD1	TRBV7-9	TGTGCCTTTTCGGGACAGGACCTATCAGATACGCAGTATTTT	CAFSGQDLSDTQYF
.	TRBJ1-1	12	.	TRBV7-3	TGTGCCAGCAGCCCATGGGGCCCTCCGGCTTTCTTT	CASSPWGPPAFF
.	TRBJ2-7	14	.	TRBV19	TGTGCCAGTACTAACCGGGATCCCCCCTACGAGCAGTACTTC	CASTNRDPPYEQYF
few	TRBJ1-4	13	.	TRBV19	TGTGCCACCCGGAGGGAGACTAATGAAAAACTGTTTTTT	CATRRETNEKLFF
.	TRBJ2-3	16	TRBD1	TRBV11-3	TGTGCCAGTTATCAAGGGGGCAGCGGACGCACAGATACGCAGTATTTT	CASYQGGSGRTDTQYF
.	TRBJ1-5	16	.	TRBV23-1	TGCGCCAGCAGTCCCTCGGACAGTGACAGCAATCAGCCCCAGCATTTT	CASSPSDSDSNQPQHF